This note documents a single T cell receptor beta chain sequence. Its specificity is not known. These data are taken from a study of T cell responses to AZD1222 COVID-19 vaccine. Study overall: Second-dose intervals of approximately 4 or approximately 12 weeks were pooled.

Study findings and constraints: Baseline testing showed seropositivity in only six AZD1222 recipients. The peak T cell response came first, and repertoires were sampled only after it. Females outnumbered males among donors, who were mostly white British; clonal diversity was possibly underestimated.

Germline CDR1 KGHSH, CDR2 LQKENI. V shed 3 bases and J 6 bases; nucleotides not matched to a gene: 4. The CDR3 sequence is 14 residues long. Clones were read by immunoSEQ multiplex PCR, and TCRdb kept only the in-frame ones, dropping some. The data show some 91,000 clones, about nine tenths seen once. This material consisted of peripheral blood, taken on day 0 of AZD1222 vaccination. The TCR was taken from an adult in good health. The chain links TRBV18 to TRBJ2-3; 9 bases line up with TRBD1. The CDR3, as DNA: TGTGCCAGCTCACCTAGGACAGGGGATGATACGCAGTATTTT. Translated, it gives CASSPRTGDDTQYF.